What follows are 20 T cell receptor beta chains derived from one specimen sequenced in a study of T cell responses to AZD1222 COVID-19 vaccine. The protocol was immunoSEQ multiplex PCR, while the TCRdb copy is restricted to in-frame clones and leaves out a portion. This table has 200,000 or so clones, under 95% appearing once. The sequencing here drew on peripheral blood, taken on day 0 of AZD1222 vaccination. The receptors originated from an adult in good health.

The CDR3 protein is CATRQGASYEQYF. For the CDR3, the DNA is TGTGCCACCCGACAGGGGGCTAGCTACGAGCAGTACTTC. The V and J genes are TRBV2 and TRBJ2-7, with 10 bases matching TRBD1. V was clipped by 10 bases and J by 3 bases; unmatched bases: 6. This CDR3 is 13 amino acids long. Germline CDR1 SNHLY, CDR2 FYNNEI.

This sequence joins TRBV10-3 and TRBJ2-1, with TRBD2 matching over 9 bases. Germline V lookup: CDR1 ENHRY, CDR2 SYGVKD. J lost 4 bases, V lost 3 bases, and 7 bases had no gene match. This CDR3 region has 16 residues. DNA for the CDR3: TGTGCCATCAGTGACTCCGGGACTAGCCGTTACAATGAGCAGTTCTTC. Residues: CAISDSGTSRYNEQFF.

The chain joins TRBV15 to TRBJ1-6; a weak D match, TRBD1 (5 bases). This CDR3 spans 14 amino acids. The V end lost 1 base, the J end lost 7 bases, and 8 bases lay between the germline ends. The germline V gene has CDR1 LNHNV and CDR2 YYDKDF (reference sequence). The CDR3 loop is CATSRGGYNSPLHF. DNA of the CDR3: TGTGCCACCAGCAGAGGGGGGTACAATTCACCCCTCCACTTT.

The chain combines TRBV20-1 with TRBJ1-6; a possible D gene is TRBD1 (5 bases). V gave up 3 bases and J gave up 6 bases, with 9 bases separating them. Germline lookup yields CDR1 DFQATT and CDR2 SNEGSKA (reference sequence). The CDR3 contains 13 residues. CDR3 sequence (DNA): TGCAGTGCTAGTCCTGGGGCTAATTCACCCCTCCACTTT. This translates into CSASPGANSPLHF.

This chain joins TRBV7-3 and TRBJ2-7, with 7 bases lining up with TRBD2. This CDR3 region has 14 residues. Germline V gene lookup returns CDR1 SGHTA and CDR2 FQGTGA. V shed 5 bases and J 7 bases; nucleotides not matched to a gene: 11. Here the CDR3 DNA reads TGTGCCAGCAGCCTCGCGGGGGTTGATGCGGAGCAGTACTTC. Translating it yields CASSLAGVDAEQYF.

CDR3 sequence reads: CASSSGDGETQYF. The DNA of the CDR3 is TGTGCCAGCAGCTCTGGGGACGGAGAGACCCAGTACTTC. V and J are TRBV11-3 and TRBJ2-5; D tentatively fits TRBD1 or TRBD2 (5 bases each). The CDR3 is made up of 13 amino acids. CDR1 and CDR2 (germline): SGHNT, YENEEA. The V end was cut by 4 bases, the J end by 4 bases, with 10 bases between.

CDR3 bases: TGTGCCAGCAGCTTGAGTTTCCGGGGGGACTCCTACGAGCAGTACTTC. It encodes CASSLSFRGDSYEQYF. The chain links TRBV5-4 to TRBJ2-7; TRBD2 agrees at 7 bases. Germline assignment: CDR1 SGHNT and CDR2 YYREEE (reference sequence). The V segment lost 1 base and the J segment 0 bases; nucleotides outside the gene matches: 7. The CDR3 has 16 amino acids.

This clone was found a few times. The DNA for the CDR3 is TGTGCCAGTAGGACTTCGGCCTCTCAGCCCCAGCATTTT. Its protein is CASRTSASQPQHF. The V gene is TRBV19, the J gene TRBJ1-5, with D uncertain. Germline V gene data show CDR1 as LNHDA and CDR2 as SQIVND (reference sequence). The V gene lost 6 bases and the J gene lost 6 bases, with 12 bases spanning the gap. CDR3 length: 13 residues.

V gene TRBV4-2 combines with J gene TRBJ2-3; 11 positions match TRBD2. The V and J ends lost 2 bases and 2 bases, in that order; junction bases with no gene match: 3. Germline CDR1 LGHNA, CDR2 YNFKEQ. The CDR3 is made up of 16 amino acids. CDR3 region: CASSQSSGGNTDTQYF. For the CDR3, the DNA is TGTGCCAGCAGCCAATCTAGCGGGGGGAACACAGATACGCAGTATTTT.

V gene TRBV5-4 combines with J gene TRBJ2-1; no clear D gene. CDR3 size: 13 residues. V was cut by 2 bases and J by 8 bases, with 11 bases left in between. CDR1 SGHNT and CDR2 YYREEE come from the germline V gene (reference sequence). The CDR3 spells CASSFSASYEQFF. As DNA, the CDR3 is TGTGCCAGCAGCTTCTCAGCATCATATGAGCAGTTCTTC. The entire variable domain, with the rest obtained from reference TRBV5-4 and TRBJ2-1, is as follows: ETGVTQSPTHLIKTRGQQVTLRCSSQSGHNTVSWYQQALGQGPQFIFQYYREEENGRGNFPPRFSGLQFPNYSSELNVNALELDDSALYLCASSFSASYEQFFGPGTRLTVL.

V and J are TRBV7-2 and TRBJ1-2; D may be TRBD1 (6 bases). V lost 5 bases to trimming and J lost 8 bases, with 21 bases between them. Per germline, CDR1 SGHTA and CDR2 FQGNSA. The CDR3 has 15 amino acids. In DNA form, the CDR3 reads TGTGCCAGCAGCCAGCTGGGGGGCGCCTTGGGGGGCTACACCTTC. Its translation: CASSQLGGALGGYTF.

The chain carries TRBV19 and TRBJ2-7, with 13 bases lining up with TRBD2. The CDR3 has 14 amino acids. V lost 6 bases and J lost 6; bases outside the gene matches: 5. The germline V gene encodes CDR1 LNHDA and CDR2 SQIVND (reference sequence). For the CDR3, the DNA is TGTGCCAGTAGCACCACTAGCGGGAGGGCCGAGCAGTACTTC. It specifies CASSTTSGRAEQYF.

This chain connects TRBV11-3 to TRBJ2-7; 11 positions agree with TRBD1. Per the germline V gene, CDR1 is SGHNT and CDR2 is YENEEA. The junction had 5 bases not matched to a gene; V was cut back by 5 bases and J by 5 bases. CDR3 length: 14 amino acids. CDR3 in DNA: TGTGCCAGCAGCACGAGGACAGGGGGCCACGAGCAGTACTTC. Its protein product is CASSTRTGGHEQYF.

On this clone itself: An end of the junction does not agree with germline; a read error may underlie this. This chain connects TRBV2 to TRBJ1-2; D perhaps matches TRBD1 (5 bases). The CDR3 contains 11 residues. CDR1 is SNHLY and CDR2 is FYNNEI in the germline V gene. CDR3 protein: CASRSLTARLF. CDR3 in DNA: TGTGCCAGCAGGAGCCTGACAGCTCGCCTCTTC.

This clone was seen a single time. The rearrangement links TRBV7-2 to TRBJ2-7; tentative D call: TRBD1 (5 bases). The V end lost 2 bases, the J end lost 5 bases, and 16 bases lay between the germline ends. The CDR3 spans 15 residues. Germline CDR1 is SGHTA and CDR2 is FQGNSA. The CDR3 DNA is TGTGCCAGCAGCTTAATGTCCCAGGGATCCCACGAGCAGTACTTC. It codes for CASSLMSQGSHEQYF. The full variable domain, rest sourced from reference TRBV7-2 and TRBJ2-7, is GAGVSQSPSNKVTEKGKDVELRCDPISGHTALYWYRQSLGQGLEFLIYFQGNSAPDKSGLPSDRFSAERTGGSVSTLTIQRTQQEDSAVYLCASSLMSQGSHEQYFGPGTRLTVT.

The chain has TRBV19 and TRBJ2-2; 7 nucleotides align to TRBD1. Germline V gene lookup returns CDR1 LNHDA and CDR2 SQIVND (reference sequence). The length of the CDR3 is 13 residues. With 9 bases clipped from V and 2 bases from J, the junction kept 3 bases outside the gene matches. The CDR3 here is CASRQGNTGELFF. The CDR3, as DNA: TGTGCCAGCAGACAGGGAAACACCGGGGAGCTGTTTTTT.

J is TRBJ2-2 and V is TRBV7-2; D unclear. The V gene's germline CDR1 is SGHTA and CDR2 FQGNSA. The CDR3 consists of 12 residues. V lost 5 bases to trimming and J lost 7 bases, with 8 bases between them. CDR3 loop: CASSHYGGELFF. The CDR3 DNA is TGTGCCAGCAGCCACTACGGCGGGGAGCTGTTTTTT.

A single count supports this clone. V usage is TRBV19 and J usage is TRBJ1-5; 12 bases are a match to TRBD1. The CDR3 spans 17 residues. CDR1 is LNHDA, CDR2 SQIVND, per germline (reference sequence). V shed 2 bases, J shed 6 bases, and the junction held 8 bases outside the gene matches. This CDR3 is CASSIPGQGAFGQPQHF. In DNA form, the CDR3 reads TGTGCCAGTAGTATACCGGGACAGGGGGCGTTCGGTCAGCCCCAGCATTTT.

The V and J genes are TRBV27 and TRBJ2-1, with 10 bases fitting TRBD2. The CDR3 covers 15 residues. Germline CDR1 is MNHEY and CDR2 is SMNVEV (reference sequence). V shed 4 bases and J 2 bases; nucleotides not matched to a gene: 2. The CDR3 region is CASSSLAGAYNEQFF. As DNA, the CDR3 is TGTGCCAGCAGTTCCCTAGCGGGGGCCTACAATGAGCAGTTCTTC.

The V gene is TRBV7-9, the J gene TRBJ1-1; D ambiguous. Trimming removed 5 bases from V and 11 bases from J, with 12 bases in between. The CDR3 has 11 amino acids. Germline V lookup: CDR1 SEHNR, CDR2 FQNEAQ (reference sequence). The CDR3 here is CASSTAVWAFF. The CDR3 region has the DNA TGTGCCAGCAGCACCGCAGTATGGGCTTTCTTT.